This T cell receptor beta chain was obtained from a study of cytomegalovirus exposure and HLA in healthy donors. General study results and limits: A link between a missense DCLRE1C variant and TCR beta V- and J-gene trimming emerged from a later analysis. Most of the TCR beta V segments (in an earlier analysis) were productive either about 87% or about 30% of the time. There were a few CMV-associated chains whose specificity for CMV antigens was confirmed in vitro. Some V segments, including TRBV6-2 and TRBV6-3, were excluded as indistinguishable.

Details on this clone: The target antigen is unknown.

PCR involved 60 Vbeta and 13 Jbeta primers. TCRdb keeps only in-frame clones here, not all; method: immunoSEQ multiplex PCR. The table lists roughly 180,000 clones, roughly 80% of them singletons. Trimming removed 7 bases from V and 0 bases from J, with 13 bases in between. CDR1 SNHLY and CDR2 FYNNEI come from the germline V gene. There are 14 residues in the CDR3. The sequence came from a young woman in good health and CMV-seropositive. The chain carries TRBV2 and TRBJ2-7; no reliable D call. The sequencing input was PBMCs. The CDR3 loop reads CASMGILASYEQYF. CDR3 nucleotides: TGTGCCAGCATGGGCATTTTGGCCTCCTACGAGCAGTACTTC.